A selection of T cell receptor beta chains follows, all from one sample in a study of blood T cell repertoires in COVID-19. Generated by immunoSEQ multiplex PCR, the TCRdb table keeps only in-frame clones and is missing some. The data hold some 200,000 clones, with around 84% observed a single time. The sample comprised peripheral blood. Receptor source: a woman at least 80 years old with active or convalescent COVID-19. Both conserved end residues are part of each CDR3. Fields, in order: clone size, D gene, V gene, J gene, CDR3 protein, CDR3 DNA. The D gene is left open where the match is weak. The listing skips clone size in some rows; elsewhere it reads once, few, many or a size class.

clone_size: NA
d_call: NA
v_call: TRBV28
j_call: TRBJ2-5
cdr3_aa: CASSSPFRIQETQYF
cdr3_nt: TGTGCCAGCAGTTCTCCGTTTAGAATCCAAGAGACCCAGTACTTC

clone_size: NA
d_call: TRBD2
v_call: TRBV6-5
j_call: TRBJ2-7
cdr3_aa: CASHAGGSSYEQYF
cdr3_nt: TGTGCCAGCCATGCGGGGGGGAGCTCCTACGAGCAGTACTTC

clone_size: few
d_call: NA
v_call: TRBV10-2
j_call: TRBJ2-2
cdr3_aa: CASGGSGGVGELFF
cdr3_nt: TGCGCCAGCGGGGGATCGGGGGGCGTCGGGGAGCTGTTTTTT

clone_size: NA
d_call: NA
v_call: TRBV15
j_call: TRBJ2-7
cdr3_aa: CATSRDRSEQYF
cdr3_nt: TGTGCCACCAGCAGAGATAGGAGCGAGCAGTACTTC

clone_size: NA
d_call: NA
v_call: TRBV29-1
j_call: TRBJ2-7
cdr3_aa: CSVEYSGSYEQYF
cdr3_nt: TGCAGCGTTGAATATTCGGGTAGCTACGAGCAGTACTTC

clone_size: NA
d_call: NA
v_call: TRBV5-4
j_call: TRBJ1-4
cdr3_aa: CASSYSAGGGTNEKLFF
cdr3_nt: TGTGCCAGCAGCTACTCAGCCGGGGGGGGAACTAATGAAAAACTGTTTTTT

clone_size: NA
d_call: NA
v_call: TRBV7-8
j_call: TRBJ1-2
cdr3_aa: CASSARTDYGYTF
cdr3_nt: TGTGCCAGCAGCGCAAGGACAGACTATGGCTACACCTTC

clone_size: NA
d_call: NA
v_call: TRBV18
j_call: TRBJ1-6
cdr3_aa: CASSPAGTKRLSPLHF
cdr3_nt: TGTGCCAGCTCACCAGCCGGGACAAAGAGGTTATCACCCCTCCACTTT

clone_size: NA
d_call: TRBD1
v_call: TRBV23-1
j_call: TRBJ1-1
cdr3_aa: CATTDRGPDNFMNTEAFF
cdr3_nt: TGCGCCACCACCGACAGGGGGCCCGATAACTTTATGAACACTGAAGCTTTCTTT

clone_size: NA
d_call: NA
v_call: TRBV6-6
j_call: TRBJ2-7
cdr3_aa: CASSYAQISYEQYF
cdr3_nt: TGTGCCAGCAGTTACGCACAGATCTCCTACGAGCAGTACTTC

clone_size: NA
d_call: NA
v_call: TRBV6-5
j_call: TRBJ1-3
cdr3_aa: CASSYSRDLDTIYF
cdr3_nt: TGTGCCAGCAGTTACTCGCGGGACCTGGACACCATATATTTT

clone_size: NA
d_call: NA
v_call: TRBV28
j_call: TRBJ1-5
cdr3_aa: CASSSPLGASQPQHF
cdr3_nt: TGTGCCAGCAGTTCCCCTTTGGGGGCAAGTCAGCCCCAGCATTTT

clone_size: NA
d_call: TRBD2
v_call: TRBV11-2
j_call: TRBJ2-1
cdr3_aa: CASRSGGGLEQFF
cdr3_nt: TGTGCCAGCAGGTCGGGCGGGGGGCTTGAGCAGTTCTTC

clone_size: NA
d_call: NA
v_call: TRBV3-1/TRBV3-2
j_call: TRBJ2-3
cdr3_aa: CASSQGATQIYTDTQYF
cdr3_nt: TGTGCCAGCAGCCAAGGGGCTACCCAGATTTACACAGATACGCAGTATTTT

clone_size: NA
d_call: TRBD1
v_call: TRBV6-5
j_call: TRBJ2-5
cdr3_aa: CASSRRDRGTETQYF
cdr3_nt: TGTGCCAGCAGTCGACGGGACAGGGGGACAGAGACCCAGTACTTC

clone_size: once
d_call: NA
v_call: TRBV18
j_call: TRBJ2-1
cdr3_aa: CASSPLNSGVFF
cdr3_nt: TGTGCCAGCTCACCACTCAATTCCGGGGTGTTCTTC

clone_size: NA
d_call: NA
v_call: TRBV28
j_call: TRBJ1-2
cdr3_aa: CASSLQGKYGYTF
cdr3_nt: TGTGCCAGCAGTTTACAGGGCAAGTATGGCTACACCTTC

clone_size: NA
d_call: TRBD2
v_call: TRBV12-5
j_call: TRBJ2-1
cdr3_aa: CASGAPLLAGPYNEQFF
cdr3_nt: TGTGCTAGTGGTGCCCCATTACTAGCGGGACCCTACAATGAGCAGTTCTTC

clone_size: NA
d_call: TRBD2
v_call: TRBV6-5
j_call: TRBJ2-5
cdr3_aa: CASRKAGGQETQYF
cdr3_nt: TGTGCCAGCAGAAAAGCGGGGGGCCAAGAGACCCAGTACTTC

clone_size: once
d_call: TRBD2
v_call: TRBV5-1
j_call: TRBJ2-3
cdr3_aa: CASSIQPLAGGSDTQYF
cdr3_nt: TGCGCCAGCAGCATTCAACCACTAGCGGGAGGCTCAGATACGCAGTATTTT

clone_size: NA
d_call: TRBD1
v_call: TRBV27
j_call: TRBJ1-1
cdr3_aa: CASSLSRGFWNTEAFF
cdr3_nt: TGTGCCAGCAGTTTGAGCAGGGGGTTTTGGAACACTGAAGCTTTCTTT

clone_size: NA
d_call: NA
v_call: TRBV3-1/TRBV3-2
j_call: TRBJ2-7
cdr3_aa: CASSLRLWSIPYEQYF
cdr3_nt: TGTGCCAGCAGCCTTCGATTATGGAGCATCCCCTACGAGCAGTACTTC

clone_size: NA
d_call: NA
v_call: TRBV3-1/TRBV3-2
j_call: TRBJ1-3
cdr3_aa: CASSQEGTSANTIYF
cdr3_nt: TGTGCCAGCAGCCAAGAAGGGACTTCGGCAAACACCATATATTTT

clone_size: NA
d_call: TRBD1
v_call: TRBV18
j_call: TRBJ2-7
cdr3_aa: CASSPFGQGLSYEQYF
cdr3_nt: TGTGCCAGCTCACCATTTGGACAGGGCCTCTCCTACGAGCAGTACTTC

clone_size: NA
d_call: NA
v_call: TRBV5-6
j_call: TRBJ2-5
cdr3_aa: CASSRTVIQETQYF
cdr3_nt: TGTGCCAGCAGCAGAACAGTTATCCAAGAGACCCAGTACTTC

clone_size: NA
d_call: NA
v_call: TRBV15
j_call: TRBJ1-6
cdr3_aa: CATSRTDSSPLHF
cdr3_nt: TGTGCCACCAGCAGAACCGACAGCTCACCCCTCCACTTT

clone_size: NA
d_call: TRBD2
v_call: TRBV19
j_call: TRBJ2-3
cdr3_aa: CASPKAGQGTSGRKTDTQYF
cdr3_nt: TGTGCCAGCCCGAAGGCAGGACAAGGGACTAGCGGGAGGAAAACAGATACGCAGTATTTT

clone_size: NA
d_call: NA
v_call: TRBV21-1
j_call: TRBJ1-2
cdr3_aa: CASSKSLGTGENINYGYTF
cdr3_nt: TGTGCCAGCAGCAAAAGCCTCGGGACAGGAGAAAACATTAACTATGGCTACACCTTC

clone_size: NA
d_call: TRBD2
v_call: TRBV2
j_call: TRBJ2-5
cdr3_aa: CASSGTSGSGETQYF
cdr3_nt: TGTGCCAGCAGTGGGACTAGCGGGAGTGGCGAGACCCAGTACTTC

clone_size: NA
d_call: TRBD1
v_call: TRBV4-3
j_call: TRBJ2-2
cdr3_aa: CASSLIQGVYTGELFF
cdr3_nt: TGCGCCAGCAGCCTGATACAGGGGGTTTACACCGGGGAGCTGTTTTTT

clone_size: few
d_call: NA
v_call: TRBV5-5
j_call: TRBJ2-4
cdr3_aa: CASSLEWGQDIQYF
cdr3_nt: TGTGCCAGCAGCTTGGAGTGGGGCCAGGACATTCAGTACTTC

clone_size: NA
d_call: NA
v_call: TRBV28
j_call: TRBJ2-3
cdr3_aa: CASSLVAGRTDTQYF
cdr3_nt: TGTGCCAGCAGTTTGGTTGCGGGGCGCACAGATACGCAGTATTTT

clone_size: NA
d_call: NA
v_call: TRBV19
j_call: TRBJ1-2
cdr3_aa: CASSTQHGDYGYTF
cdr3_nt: TGTGCCAGTAGTACGCAACACGGGGATTATGGCTACACCTTC

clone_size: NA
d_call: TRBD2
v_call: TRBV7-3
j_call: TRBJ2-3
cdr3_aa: CASSPGLAGSGTQYF
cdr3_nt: TGTGCCAGCAGCCCAGGACTAGCGGGATCGGGGACGCAGTATTTT

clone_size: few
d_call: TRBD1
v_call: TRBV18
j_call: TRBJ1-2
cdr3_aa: CASSRTGDNGYTF
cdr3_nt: TGTGCCAGCTCACGGACAGGGGACAATGGCTACACCTTC

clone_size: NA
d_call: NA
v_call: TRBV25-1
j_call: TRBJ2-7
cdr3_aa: CASRGGSYEQYF
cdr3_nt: TGTGCCAGTAGGGGGGGCTCCTACGAGCAGTACTTC

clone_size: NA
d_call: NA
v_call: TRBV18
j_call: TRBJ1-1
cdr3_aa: CASSPSGLAEAFF
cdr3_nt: TGTGCCAGCTCACCTTCAGGGTTGGCTGAAGCTTTCTTT

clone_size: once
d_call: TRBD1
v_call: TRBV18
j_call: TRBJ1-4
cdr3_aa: CASSPWTGPNEKLFF
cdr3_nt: TGTGCCAGCTCACCTTGGACAGGACCTAATGAAAAACTGTTTTTT

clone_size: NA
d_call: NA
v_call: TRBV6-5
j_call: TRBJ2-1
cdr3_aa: CASRGDTNEQFF
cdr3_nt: TGTGCCAGCAGGGGCGACACCAATGAGCAGTTCTTC

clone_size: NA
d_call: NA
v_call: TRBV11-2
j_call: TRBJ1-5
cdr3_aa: CASSLSSGALGGQPQHF
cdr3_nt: TGTGCCAGCAGCCTCAGTTCGGGAGCCTTAGGCGGTCAGCCCCAGCATTTT

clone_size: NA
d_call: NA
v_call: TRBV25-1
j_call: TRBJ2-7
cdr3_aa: CASRPNSGVDEQYF
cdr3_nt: TGTGCCAGCAGACCTAATTCGGGAGTGGACGAGCAGTACTTC

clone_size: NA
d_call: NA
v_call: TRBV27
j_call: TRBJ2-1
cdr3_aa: CASSLLPLAEYNEQFF
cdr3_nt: TGTGCCAGCAGTTTATTGCCCCTTGCGGAGTACAATGAGCAGTTCTTC